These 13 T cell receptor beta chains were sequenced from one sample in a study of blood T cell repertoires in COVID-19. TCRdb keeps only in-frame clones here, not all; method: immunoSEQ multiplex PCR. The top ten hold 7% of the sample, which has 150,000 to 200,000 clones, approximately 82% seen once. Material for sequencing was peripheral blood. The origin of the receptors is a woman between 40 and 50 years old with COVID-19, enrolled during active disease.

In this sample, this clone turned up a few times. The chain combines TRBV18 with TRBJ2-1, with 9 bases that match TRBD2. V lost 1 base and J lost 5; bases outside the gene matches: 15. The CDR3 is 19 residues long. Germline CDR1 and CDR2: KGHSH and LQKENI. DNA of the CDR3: TGTGCCAGCTCACCACTCGCGTTTCCCCGGCCTAGCGGGAACAATGAGCAGTTCTTC. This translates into CASSPLAFPRPSGNNEQFF.

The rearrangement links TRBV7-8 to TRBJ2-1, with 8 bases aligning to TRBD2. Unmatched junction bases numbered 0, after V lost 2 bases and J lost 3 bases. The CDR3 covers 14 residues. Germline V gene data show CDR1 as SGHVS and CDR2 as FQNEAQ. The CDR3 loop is CASSLTSGYNEQFF. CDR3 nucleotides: TGTGCCAGCAGCTTAACTAGCGGCTACAATGAGCAGTTCTTC.

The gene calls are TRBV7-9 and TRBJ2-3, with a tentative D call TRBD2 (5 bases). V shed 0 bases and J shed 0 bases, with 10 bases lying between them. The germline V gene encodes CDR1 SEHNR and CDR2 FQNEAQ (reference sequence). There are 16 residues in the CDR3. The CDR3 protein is CASSLALARSTDTQYF. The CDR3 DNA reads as TGTGCCAGCAGCTTAGCCCTAGCCCGTAGCACAGATACGCAGTATTTT.

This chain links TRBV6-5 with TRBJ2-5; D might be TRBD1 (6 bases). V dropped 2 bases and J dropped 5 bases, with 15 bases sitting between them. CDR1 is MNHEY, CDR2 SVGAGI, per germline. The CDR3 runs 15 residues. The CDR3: CASSYGGWPTETQYF. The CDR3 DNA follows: TGTGCCAGCAGTTACGGGGGCTGGCCAACGGAGACCCAGTACTTC.

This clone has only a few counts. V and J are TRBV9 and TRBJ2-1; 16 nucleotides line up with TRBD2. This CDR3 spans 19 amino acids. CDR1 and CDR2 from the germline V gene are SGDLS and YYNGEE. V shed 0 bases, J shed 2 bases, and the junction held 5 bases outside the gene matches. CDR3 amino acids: CASSVASGLAGGPYNEQFF. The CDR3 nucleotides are TGTGCCAGCAGCGTAGCTTCGGGACTAGCGGGGGGGCCCTACAATGAGCAGTTCTTC.

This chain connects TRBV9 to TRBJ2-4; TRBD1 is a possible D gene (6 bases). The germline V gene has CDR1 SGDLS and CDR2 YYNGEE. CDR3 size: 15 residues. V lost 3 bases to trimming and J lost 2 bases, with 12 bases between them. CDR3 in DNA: TGTGCCAGCAGCGCCCGGACAGCCCCCAAAAACATTCAGTACTTC. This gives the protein CASSARTAPKNIQYF.

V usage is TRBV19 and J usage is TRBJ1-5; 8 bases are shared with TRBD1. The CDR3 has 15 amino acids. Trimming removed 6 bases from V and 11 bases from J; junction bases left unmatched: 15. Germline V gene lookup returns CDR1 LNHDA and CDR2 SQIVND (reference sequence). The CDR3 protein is CASRPQGASADAQHF. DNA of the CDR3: TGTGCCAGTAGGCCCCAGGGGGCTTCTGCCGACGCCCAGCATTTT. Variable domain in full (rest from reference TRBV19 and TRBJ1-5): DGGITQSPKYLFRKEGQNVTLSCEQNLNHDAMYWYRQDPGQGLRLIYYSQIVNDFQKGDIAEGYSVSREKKESFPLTVTSAQKNPTAFYLCASRPQGASADAQHFGDGTRLSIL.

Here the CDR3 reads CASSDRGLDGYTF. For the CDR3, the DNA is TGTGCCAGCAGTGATAGGGGTCTGGATGGCTACACCTTC. The chain has TRBV2 and TRBJ1-2; perhaps TRBD1 as D (5 bases). The CDR3 has 13 amino acids. V was trimmed by 3 bases and J by 6 bases, leaving 11 bases between them. Germline V gene lookup returns CDR1 SNHLY and CDR2 FYNNEI.

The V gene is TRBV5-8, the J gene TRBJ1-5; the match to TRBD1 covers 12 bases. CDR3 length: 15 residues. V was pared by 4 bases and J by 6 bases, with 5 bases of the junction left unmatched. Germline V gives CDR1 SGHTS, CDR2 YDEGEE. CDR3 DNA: TGTGCCAGCAGCAGGGACAGGGGGCCTGGTCAGCCCCAGCATTTT. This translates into CASSRDRGPGQPQHF.

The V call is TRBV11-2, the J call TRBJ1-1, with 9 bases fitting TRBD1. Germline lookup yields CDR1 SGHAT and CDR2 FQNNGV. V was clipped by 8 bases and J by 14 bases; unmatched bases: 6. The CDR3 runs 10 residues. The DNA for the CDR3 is TGTGCCAGCGGGACAGGGACGTCGTTCTTT. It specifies CASGTGTSFF.

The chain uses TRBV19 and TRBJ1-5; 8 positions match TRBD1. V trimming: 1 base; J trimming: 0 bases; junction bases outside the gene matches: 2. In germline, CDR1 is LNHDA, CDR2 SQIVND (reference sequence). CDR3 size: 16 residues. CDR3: CASSIGQGYSNQPQHF. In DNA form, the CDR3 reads TGTGCCAGTAGTATAGGACAGGGGTATAGCAATCAGCCCCAGCATTTT.

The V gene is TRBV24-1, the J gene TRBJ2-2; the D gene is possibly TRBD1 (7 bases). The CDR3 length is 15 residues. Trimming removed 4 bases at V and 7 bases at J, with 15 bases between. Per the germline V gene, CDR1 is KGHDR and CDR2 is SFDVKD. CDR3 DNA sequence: TGTGCCACCAGTGACGGACAGGCGGGGAACGGGGAGCTGTTTTTT. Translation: CATSDGQAGNGELFF.

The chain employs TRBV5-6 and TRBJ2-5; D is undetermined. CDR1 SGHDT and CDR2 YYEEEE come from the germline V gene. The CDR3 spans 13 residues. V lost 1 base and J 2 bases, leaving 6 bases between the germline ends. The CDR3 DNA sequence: TGTGCCAGCAGCTTGAGTCTACAAGAGACCCAGTACTTC. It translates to CASSLSLQETQYF.